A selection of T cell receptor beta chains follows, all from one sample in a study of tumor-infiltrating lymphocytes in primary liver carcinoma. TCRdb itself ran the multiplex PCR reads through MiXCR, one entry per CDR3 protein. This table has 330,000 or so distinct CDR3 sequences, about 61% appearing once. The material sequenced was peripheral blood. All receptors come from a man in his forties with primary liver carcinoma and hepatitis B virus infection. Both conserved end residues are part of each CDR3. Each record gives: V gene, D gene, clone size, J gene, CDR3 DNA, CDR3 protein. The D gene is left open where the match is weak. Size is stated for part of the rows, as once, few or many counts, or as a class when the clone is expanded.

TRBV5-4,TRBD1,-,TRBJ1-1,TGTGCCAACAGCATACAGGGGGCTCGGGCTGAAGCTTTCTTT,CANSIQGARAEAFF
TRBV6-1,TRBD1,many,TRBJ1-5,TGTGCCAGCAGTGAGGCGGGACAGCAAAATCAGCCCCAGCATTTT,CASSEAGQQNQPQHF
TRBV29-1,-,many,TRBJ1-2,TGCAGCGTTGAAGAGACAGCTGCTAACTATGGCTACACCTTC,CSVEETAANYGYTF
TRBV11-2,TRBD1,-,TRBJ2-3,TGTGCCAGCAGCTCCGGGACAGGGGGCGAAGATACGCAGTATTTT,CASSSGTGGEDTQYF
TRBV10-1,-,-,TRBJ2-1,TGCGCCAGCAGTGAGTCGGGCAATCCAGGGAATGAGCAGCTCTTC,CASSESGNPGNEQLF
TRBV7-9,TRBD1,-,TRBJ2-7,TGTGCCAGCAGCTTAGGCCCGGGACAGGGCTACGAGCAGTACTTC,CASSLGPGQGYEQYF
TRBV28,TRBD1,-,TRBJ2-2,TGTGCCAGCAGCCAACCGAGACAGGGGTCCACCGGGGAGCTGTTTTTT,CASSQPRQGSTGELFF
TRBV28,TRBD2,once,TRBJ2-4,TGTGTCAGCAGTCCTACCGGGACTAGCGGAAAAAACATTCAGTACTTC,CVSSPTGTSGKNIQYF
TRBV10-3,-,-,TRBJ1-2,TGTGCCACCACAGACCCCGGGCGCGGCTATGGCTACACCTTC,CATTDPGRGYGYTF
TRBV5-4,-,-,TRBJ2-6,TGTGCCAGCAGCGTTAAGGGGGCTGGGGCCAACGTCCTGACTTTC,CASSVKGAGANVLTF
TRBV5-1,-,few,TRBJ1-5,TGCGCCAGCAGCTTCCTTAGCAATCAGCCCCAGCATTTT,CASSFLSNQPQHF
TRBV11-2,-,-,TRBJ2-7,TGTGCCAGCAGCTTAGCTCACGTGCAGTACTTC,CASSLAHVQYF
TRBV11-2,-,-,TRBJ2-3,TGTGCCAGGAGCTTACGGAGGGGGTATAGCACAGGTACGCAGTATTTT,CARSLRRGYSTGTQYF
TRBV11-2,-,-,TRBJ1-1,TGTGCTAGCAGCTCGATCGGGACGAGGACTGAAGCTTTCTTT,CASSSIGTRTEAFF
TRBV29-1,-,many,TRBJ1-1,TGCAGCGCCCCTACCGGGGGGGCGAGCACTGAAGCTTTCTTT,CSAPTGGASTEAFF
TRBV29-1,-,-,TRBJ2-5,TGCAGCGCTGAGGGGGAATGGACCCAGTACTTC,CSAEGEWTQYF
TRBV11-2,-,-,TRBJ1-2,TGTGCCAGCAGCTTTAGCCTTGCTAACTATGGCTACACCTTC,CASSFSLANYGYTF
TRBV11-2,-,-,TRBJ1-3,TGTGCCAACAGCTTAGTCCTCCCTCAGGGCGCTGGAAACACCATATATTTT,CANSLVLPQGAGNTIYF
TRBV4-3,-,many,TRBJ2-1,TGCGCCAGCAGCCAAGGATTTCGGCTCAATGAGCAGTTCTTC,CASSQGFRLNEQFF
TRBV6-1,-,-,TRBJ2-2,TGTGCCAACAGTGAAGAGTCGGGAAACACCGGGGGGCTGTTTTTT,CANSEESGNTGGLFF
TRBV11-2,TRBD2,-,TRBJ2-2,TGTGCCTGCAGCCGGGCGGCGGCTAGCGGGAGAAGCGGGGAGCTGTTTTTT,CACSRAAASGRSGELFF
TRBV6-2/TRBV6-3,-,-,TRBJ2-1,TGTGCAGGCAGTTACTCCTGGGGCTCCTACAATGAGCAGTTCTTC,CAGSYSWGSYNEQFF
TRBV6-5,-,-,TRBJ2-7,TGTGCCAGTCCCTATGGAAGTAGTTCGGACCGTATACCCTACGAACAGTACTTC,CASPYGSSSDRIPYEQYF
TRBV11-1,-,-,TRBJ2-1,TGTGCCAGCGGCGGGGTCAACCTAAACAATGAGCACTTCTTC,CASGGVNLNNEHFF
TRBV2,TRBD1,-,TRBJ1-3,TGTGCCAGCATGGGACAGGGCCGAAACACCATATATTTT,CASMGQGRNTIYF
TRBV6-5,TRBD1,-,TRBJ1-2,TGTGCCAGCAGTCACCTCTCACAGGGGGCAGGCTATGGCTACGCCTTC,CASSHLSQGAGYGYAF
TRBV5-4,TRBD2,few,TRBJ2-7,TGTGCCAGCAGCTTGGAACGCGGGGGCGAGCAGTACTTC,CASSLERGGEQYF
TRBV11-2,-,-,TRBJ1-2,TGTGCCGGCAGCTTAGATCTCTGGGGTGACTATGGCTACGCCTTC,CAGSLDLWGDYGYAF
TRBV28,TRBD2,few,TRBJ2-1,TGTGCCAGCAGTTTATTCGAGACTAGCGCATACAATGAGCAGTTCTTC,CASSLFETSAYNEQFF
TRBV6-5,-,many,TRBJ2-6,TGTGCCAGCTATAGGACAGCTGGGGCCAACGTCCTGACTTTC,CASYRTAGANVLTF
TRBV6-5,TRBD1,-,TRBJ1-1,TGTGTCAGCAGTTCCGGGACAGGCTCCTTTGAAGCTTTCTTT,CVSSSGTGSFEAFF
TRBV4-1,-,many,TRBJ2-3,TGCGCCAGCAGCCCGCCCCGGGATTCTACGCAGTATTTT,CASSPPRDSTQYF
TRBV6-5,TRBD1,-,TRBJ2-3,TGTGCCAGCAGTTACTCGGGGCCGGGACAGCGCACAGGTACGCAGTATTTT,CASSYSGPGQRTGTQYF
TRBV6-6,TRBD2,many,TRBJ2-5,TGTGCCAGCAGCCACGGGCGACTAGCGGGACAAGAGACCCAGTACTTC,CASSHGRLAGQETQYF
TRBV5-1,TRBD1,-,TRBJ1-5,TGCACCAGCTCGGAACAGGGGGCAAGCAATCAGCCCCAGCATTTT,CTSSEQGASNQPQHF
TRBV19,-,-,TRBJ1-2,TGTGCCAGTAGTCCGTATGGGTCGTATGGCTACACCTTC,CASSPYGSYGYTF